The 25 T cell receptor beta chains listed next were all sequenced from one sample in a study of cytomegalovirus exposure and HLA in healthy donors. With 60 Vbeta and 13 Jbeta primers, the PCR was carried out. Sequenced by immunoSEQ multiplex PCR; TCRdb stores in-frame clones only, minus some. The sample consists of roughly 190,000 clones, around 84% of them appearing once. Specimen: PBMCs. The source of these receptors is a woman aged 45 to 65 in good health and CMV-seropositive.

This clone was observed a single time. The V and J genes are TRBV28 and TRBJ2-7; unclear D gene. This CDR3 is 14 amino acids long. V lost 7 bases to trimming and J lost 0 bases, with 13 bases between them. Germline loops: CDR1 MDHEN, CDR2 SYDVKM. The CDR3, as DNA: TGTGCCAGCACCCTCGAGATATTCTCCTACGAGCAGTACTTC. Residues: CASTLEIFSYEQYF.

V and J are TRBV4-3 and TRBJ2-2; D may be TRBD1 (6 bases). This CDR3 is built from 15 residues. With 4 bases removed from V and 0 bases from J, the gap between germline ends came to 9 bases. Per the germline V gene, CDR1 is LGHNA and CDR2 is YSLEER. The CDR3 spells CASSLGQTNTGELFF. The CDR3 region has the DNA TGCGCCAGCAGCCTCGGACAGACGAACACCGGGGAGCTGTTTTTT.

This clone appeared a few times. A junction boundary mismatches the germline segment, possibly from a read error. This chain uses TRBV9 with TRBJ1-1; 7 bases match TRBD1. CDR3 size: 11 residues. CDR1 SGDLS and CDR2 YYNGEE come from the germline V gene. The CDR3 is CASSVEGALYF. In nucleotides, the CDR3 is TGTGCCAGCAGCGTAGAGGGGGCCCTATACTTT.

The chain links TRBV7-3 to TRBJ2-7, with 9 bases matching TRBD1. V shed 5 bases and J 2 bases; nucleotides not matched to a gene: 4. CDR3 length equals 14 residues. CDR1 is SGHTA and CDR2 is FQGTGA in the germline V gene. CDR3 residues: CASSPGQGPYEQYF. Here the CDR3 DNA reads TGTGCCAGCAGCCCGGGACAGGGACCCTACGAGCAGTACTTC.

The rearrangement uses TRBV30 and TRBJ1-5, with D perhaps matching TRBD1 (5 bases). V lost 0 bases and J 2 bases, leaving 23 bases between the germline ends. The CDR3 is 19 residues long. Germline V gene lookup returns CDR1 GTSNPN and CDR2 SVGIG (reference sequence). The CDR3 sequence is CAWSVGNVGTVRGNQPQHF. CDR3 DNA sequence: TGTGCCTGGAGTGTTGGGAACGTCGGGACTGTCAGGGGCAATCAGCCCCAGCATTTT.

The rearrangement joins TRBV7-3 to TRBJ2-1; TRBD2 is a possible D gene (5 bases). Per the germline V gene, CDR1 is SGHTA and CDR2 is FQGTGA. CDR3 length equals 12 residues. Trimming removed 3 bases at V and 13 bases at J, with 13 bases between. In nucleotides, the CDR3 is TGTGCCAGCAGCTTGGGAACTAGTGAACAGTTCTTC. It encodes CASSLGTSEQFF. The full variable domain, rest sourced from reference TRBV7-3 and TRBJ2-1, is GAGVSQTPSNKVTEKGKYVELRCDPISGHTALYWYRQSLGQGPEFLIYFQGTGAADDSGLPNDRFFAVRPEGSVSTLKIQRTERGDSAVYLCASSLGTSEQFFGPGTRLTVL.

This clone was counted a single time. The sample carries other DNA sequences with the same CDR3. The chain is built from TRBV6-6 and TRBJ2-7; 7 nucleotides match TRBD1. Germline lookup yields CDR1 MNHNY and CDR2 SVGAGI (reference sequence). This CDR3 is 15 amino acids long. V lost 0 bases and J lost 1; bases outside the gene matches: 3. CDR3 amino acids: CASSYSMGQSYEQYF. The CDR3, as DNA: TGTGCCAGCAGTTACTCGATGGGACAGTCCTACGAGCAGTACTTC.

This chain uses TRBV27 with TRBJ1-5, with unresolved D. The CDR3 is made up of 13 amino acids. The germline V gene encodes CDR1 MNHEY and CDR2 SMNVEV (reference sequence). Deletions cut 6 bases from V and 7 bases from J, with 13 bases between. The CDR3 loop reads CASSPSSGQPQHF. As DNA, the CDR3 is TGTGCCAGCAGCCCCTCCTCGGGGCAGCCCCAGCATTTT.

In its sample, this clone was seen a few times. The chain combines TRBV6-6 with TRBJ2-7; the D gene is possibly TRBD1 (5 bases). This CDR3 has 14 residues. V dropped 1 base and J dropped 3 bases, with 10 bases sitting between them. The germline V gene has CDR1 MNHNY and CDR2 SVGAGI (reference sequence). The CDR3 nucleotides read TGTGCCAGCAGTTACTTGGATAGGGGCTACGAGCAGTACTTC. Encoded protein: CASSYLDRGYEQYF.

This clone was observed once. The chain has TRBV11-2 and TRBJ1-1; D is uncertain. Germline V CDR1 and CDR2: SGHAT, FQNNGV. This CDR3 is built from 13 residues. V lost 1 base, J lost 1 base, and 4 bases lay in between. The CDR3 sequence is CASSLGRNTEAFF. In DNA, the CDR3 is TGTGCCAGCAGCTTAGGTAGGAACACTGAAGCTTTCTTT.

V and J are TRBV23-1 and TRBJ1-3; 9 nucleotides agree with TRBD1. TRBV23-1 is reported as an ORF; its role is uncertain. Germline trimming cut 2 bases from V and 0 bases from J; bases unmatched to any gene: 11. This CDR3 contains 19 residues. DNA for the CDR3: TGCGCCAGCAGTCAACCGGGACAGGGACCGGTAATCTCTGGAAACACCATATATTTT. Its translation: CASSQPGQGPVISGNTIYF.

The chain employs TRBV5-1 and TRBJ2-1, with D possibly being TRBD2 (5 bases). This CDR3 is built from 14 residues. Germline V CDR1 and CDR2: SGHRS, YFSETQ. Between the trimmed V and J ends, which lost 4 bases and 0 bases, there was a span of 8 bases. CDR3 in amino acids: CASSITSSYNEQFF. CDR3 bases: TGCGCCAGCAGCATTACTAGCTCCTACAATGAGCAGTTCTTC.

The chain has TRBV28 and TRBJ2-1, with D perhaps TRBD1 (5 bases). Trimming removed 8 bases from V and 2 bases from J, with 16 bases in between. Germline V gene sequence: CDR1 MDHEN, CDR2 SYDVKM. This CDR3 has 15 residues. The CDR3 here is CASCLRDSAYNEQFF. DNA for the CDR3: TGTGCCAGCTGTCTCAGAGACAGCGCCTACAATGAGCAGTTCTTC.

The chain joins TRBV5-1 to TRBJ2-3, with a possible D match to TRBD1 (5 bases). V lost 4 bases, J lost 3 bases, and 18 bases lay in between. Germline-derived CDR1 and CDR2 are SGHRS and YFSETQ. The CDR3 spans 16 residues. CDR3 sequence (DNA): TGCGCCAGCAGCATCGTAGCAGGGATGGAAACAGATACGCAGTATTTT. This encodes CASSIVAGMETDTQYF.

This chain uses TRBV6-6 with TRBJ1-2; perhaps TRBD1 as D (5 bases). Looked up from germline, CDR1 is MNHNY and CDR2 is SVGAGI (reference sequence). V dropped 7 bases and J dropped 4 bases, with 13 bases sitting between them. There are 13 residues in the CDR3. CDR3: CASNAGPGYGYTF. The CDR3 nucleotides are TGTGCCAGCAACGCGGGGCCCGGCTATGGCTACACCTTC.

This chain links TRBV6-5 with TRBJ2-5, with a possible D match to TRBD1 (6 bases). Trimming shortened V by 0 bases and J by 2 bases, and 10 bases separated the two germline ends. The CDR3 loop spans 15 amino acids. Germline V lookup: CDR1 MNHEY, CDR2 SVGAGI. CDR3 in amino acids: CASSYSVGQQETQYF. The DNA of the CDR3 is TGTGCCAGCAGTTACTCTGTTGGACAGCAAGAGACCCAGTACTTC.

This clone was found a few times. The chain joins TRBV7-2 to TRBJ2-3, with 7 positions matching TRBD1. CDR3 length equals 14 residues. From germline, CDR1 is SGHTA and CDR2 FQGNSA. The ends lost 5 bases at V and 1 base at J; junction bases unmatched: 3. In DNA, the CDR3 is TGTGCCAGCAGCCCGGGACAGCGCACAGATACGCAGTATTTT. This gives the protein CASSPGQRTDTQYF.

The gene calls are TRBV7-3 and TRBJ2-1; D is ambiguous. Germline assignment: CDR1 SGHTA and CDR2 FQGTGA. Trimming left V 4 bases short and J 6 bases short, with 10 bases between. CDR3 length: 13 amino acids. Here the CDR3 reads CASSSPPGNEQFF. The CDR3, as DNA: TGTGCCAGCAGCTCACCTCCGGGCAATGAGCAGTTCTTC. Full variable domain (missing parts from reference TRBV7-3 and TRBJ2-1): GAGVSQTPSNKVTEKGKYVELRCDPISGHTALYWYRQSLGQGPEFLIYFQGTGAADDSGLPNDRFFAVRPEGSVSTLKIQRTERGDSAVYLCASSSPPGNEQFFGPGTRLTVL.

The CDR3 nucleotides read TGTGCCAGCAGCAAAGACAGGGTTTGGCGCATATTTGAAGCTTTCTTT. Translating it yields CASSKDRVWRIFEAFF. J is TRBJ1-1 and V is TRBV21-1; the tabulated D call, TRBD1, remains unverified against the DNA. TRBV21-1 is reported as a pseudogene. This CDR3 contains 16 residues.

This chain connects TRBV7-9 to TRBJ2-5, with D tentatively TRBD2 (5 bases). V gave up 3 bases and J gave up 5 bases, with 10 bases separating them. CDR1 and CDR2 from the germline V gene are SEHNR and FQNEAQ (reference sequence). The length of the CDR3 is 13 residues. CDR3 coding DNA: TGTGCCAGCAGCTTGAGGGTTGACGAGACCCAGTACTTC. This gives the protein CASSLRVDETQYF.

The chain combines TRBV5-1 with TRBJ1-2, with D perhaps TRBD1 (5 bases). The CDR3 has 14 residues. The V end lost 4 bases, the J end lost 2 bases, and 12 bases lay between the germline ends. CDR1 and CDR2 from the germline V gene are SGHRS and YFSETQ. In DNA, the CDR3 is TGCGCCAGCAGCCCCGACGGGGGGAACTATGGCTACACCTTC. Its translation: CASSPDGGNYGYTF. Combining the CDR3 with reference TRBV5-1 and TRBJ1-2 gives the whole variable domain KAGVTQTPRYLIKTRGQQVTLSCSPISGHRSVSWYQQTPGQGLQFLFEYFSETQRNKGNFPGRFSGRQFSNSRSEMNVSTLELGDSALYLCASSPDGGNYGYTFGSGTRLTVV.

The chain links TRBV4-1 to TRBJ2-5; TRBD1 is a possible D gene (6 bases). Germline V CDR1 and CDR2: MGHRA, YSYEKL. The CDR3 runs 14 residues. Trimming removed 1 base from V and 1 base from J, with 7 bases in between. Here the CDR3 reads CASSQGQAQETQYF. DNA of the CDR3: TGCGCCAGCAGCCAAGGACAGGCCCAAGAGACCCAGTACTTC.

The V and J genes are TRBV28 and TRBJ1-2; 12 nucleotides line up with TRBD1. The germline CDR1 and CDR2 sequences are MDHEN and SYDVKM. This CDR3 has 15 residues. V was clipped by 8 bases and J by 6 bases; unmatched bases: 10. The CDR3 sequence: CASVGDRGRGDGYTF. The CDR3 coding sequence is TGTGCCAGCGTTGGGGACAGGGGGCGTGGTGATGGCTACACCTTC.

Only a few counts were recorded for this clone. V usage is TRBV5-6 and J usage is TRBJ1-3; D is unresolved. Germline CDR1 is SGHDT and CDR2 is YYEEEE. The CDR3 loop spans 13 amino acids. The ends were cut back, 6 bases at V and 4 bases at J, with 11 bases in the middle. CDR3 DNA sequence: TGTGCCAGCACCCGGAGAGAGGGAAACACCATATATTTT. It translates to CASTRREGNTIYF.

This chain uses TRBV7-8 with TRBJ1-5, with TRBD1 matching 10 bases. J gave up 0 bases and V 5 bases, and 10 bases lay outside the gene matches. There are 18 residues in the CDR3. Germline lookup yields CDR1 SGHVS and CDR2 FQNEAQ. The CDR3 DNA sequence: TGTGCCAGCAGCAAGGGACAGGGGAAGGGGTATAGCAATCAGCCCCAGCATTTT. Protein: CASSKGQGKGYSNQPQHF.